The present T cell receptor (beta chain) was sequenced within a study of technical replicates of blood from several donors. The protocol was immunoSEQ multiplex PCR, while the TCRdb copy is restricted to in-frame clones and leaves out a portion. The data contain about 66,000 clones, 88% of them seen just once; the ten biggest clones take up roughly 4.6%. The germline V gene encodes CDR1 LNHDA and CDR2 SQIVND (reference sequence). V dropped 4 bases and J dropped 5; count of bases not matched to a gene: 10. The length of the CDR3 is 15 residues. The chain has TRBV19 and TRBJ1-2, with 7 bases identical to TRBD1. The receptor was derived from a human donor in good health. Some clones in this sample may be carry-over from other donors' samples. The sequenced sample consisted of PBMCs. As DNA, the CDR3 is TGTGCCAGTAGTACCCAGACAGGGATGGGGTATGGCTACACCTTC. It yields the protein CASSTQTGMGYGYTF.